The source of this T cell receptor beta chain is a study of blood T cell repertoires in COVID-19. This CDR3 region has 17 residues. V dropped 4 bases and J dropped 4; count of bases not matched to a gene: 13. CDR1 and CDR2 (germline): LGHDT, YNNKEL (reference sequence). While infection was still active, Seattle patients were enrolled and then followed longitudinally. The table came from immunoSEQ multiplex PCR; TCRdb's copy has only in-frame clones and leaves some out. The sample holds tens of thousands of clones, about 92% seen once. This sequence was found in a man aged 45-60 years with COVID-19, enrolled during active disease. Material for sequencing was peripheral blood. The chain carries TRBV3-1 (or the pseudogene TRBV3-2) and TRBJ2-7, with 10 bases lining up with TRBD2. The CDR3 sequence is CASSLLAGGTFGYEQYF. CDR3 nucleotides: TGTGCCAGCAGCCTGTTAGCGGGAGGAACTTTCGGGTACGAGCAGTACTTC.